This T cell receptor beta chain comes out of a study of blood T cells in healthy people across ages. General study points: Long-lived donors exceeded aged donors in naive CD4+ cells and diversity. Per million T cells, TCR beta diversity dropped roughly linearly as age increased. Using unsorted PBMCs precluded a conclusive naive versus antigen-experienced comparison.

For the second PCR, which ran for roughly 7 to 11 cycles, a sample-barcoded 5' primer and a J-beta primer mix were used. A single record per CDR3 protein comes from TCRdb applying MiXCR to the 5' RACE reads. The sample has about 640,000 distinct CDR3 sequences; approximately 30% are singletons. The donors, aged about 6 to 95, were healthy Caucasians from Russia. This clonotype was found many times. Its antigen remains unidentified. Per the germline V gene, CDR1 is MNHNY and CDR2 is SVGAGI (reference sequence). The length of the CDR3 is 13 residues. Trimming left V 4 bases short and J 3 bases short, with 9 bases between.

The TCR was taken from a woman aged 80 or over in good health. V is TRBV6-6 and J is TRBJ1-1, with D perhaps matching TRBD1 (5 bases). Sequencing input: blood. The DNA of the CDR3 is TGTGCCAGCAGTTCCGGGGGGGACACTGAAGCTTTCTTT. Amino acids: CASSSGGDTEAFF.